This TCR beta chain was captured in a study of human T cells and chemical hapten exposure. Time point given: healthy volunteer bleed at 2 weeks. Unfractionated whole blood served as the source for total RNA extraction. Study conclusions and caveats: DPC sensitization left the count of TCRs above 1 in 1000 unchanged.

This clonotype has just a few counts. Antigen: not known. The authors' processing: Sampled TCR counts reached a median of approximately 100,000 per sample, with values ranging from about 20,000 to 700,000. TCRdb redid the calling of the RACE reads with MiXCR, one entry per CDR3 protein. What appears here as the V and J calls and clone size reflects TCRdb's work, not the paper's. This table holds roughly 48,000 distinct CDR3 sequences, 4.4% found once. Trimming at V came to 3 bases and at J to 1 base, leaving 6 bases not matched to a gene. CDR1 and CDR2 (germline): SNHLY, FYNNEI. This CDR3 is 15 amino acids long.

The TCR comes from a human donor in good health. Some clones in this sample may be carry-over from other donors' samples. Sequencing input: whole blood. The V and J genes are TRBV2 and TRBJ2-7; 7 positions match TRBD1. The DNA of the CDR3 is TGTGCCAGCAGTGAGACGGACAGGCTTTCCTACGAGCAGTACTTC. Its translation is CASSETDRLSYEQYF.